Relative to its sample, the clone carrying this TCR beta chain is medium-sized. CDR1 is WSHSY and CDR2 is SAAADI in the germline V gene. This CDR3 contains 14 residues. V was clipped by 6 bases and J by 4 bases, with 15 bases between them. The data are from a study of CD8+CD57+ T cells in acquired aplastic anemia. The template used for profiling TCR beta VDJ and CDR3 was genomic DNA. TCRdb independently ran MiXCR on the reads; one entry per CDR3 protein. The sample lists 130,000 or so distinct CDR3 sequences, nearly 40% occurring once. In patients chosen for sequencing, flow cytometry had shown CD8+CD57+ cell expansion. Severe acquired aplastic anemia was diagnosed in all patients.

The clonotype comes from a human donor with aplastic anemia. The V gene is TRBV10-2, the J gene TRBJ1-2; D remains unclear. The material sequenced was sorted CD4+, CD8+, or CD8+CD57+ T cells (not recorded which) from PBMCs. The CDR3 DNA sequence: TGCGCCAGCAGCGAGAACTGGAAGGGCTATGGCTACACCTTC. It yields the protein CASSENWKGYGYTF.